Below, 27 T cell receptor beta chains from the same sample are listed, as sequenced in a study of CD8+CD57+ T cells in acquired aplastic anemia. Individuals selected for sequencing had exhibited CD8+CD57+ cell expansion on flow cytometry. Profiling of TCR beta VDJ combinations and CDR3 sequences used genomic DNA as template. TCRdb reprocessed the reads via MiXCR and lists one record per CDR3 protein. Of approximately 190,000 distinct CDR3 sequences listed, roughly half were seen once; the top ten hold about 8.8%. Sequenced input: sorted CD4+, CD8+, or CD8+CD57+ T cells (not recorded which) from PBMCs. Receptor source: a human donor with aplastic anemia.

Many counts were recorded for this clonotype. In DNA, the CDR3 is TGTGCCAGCAGGCAGACAGGGATTTCTAACTATGGCTACACCTTC. Translating it yields CASRQTGISNYGYTF. This sequence joins TRBV12-3 or TRBV12-4 and TRBJ1-2; 7 nucleotides agree with TRBD1. There are 15 residues in the CDR3. V trimming: 6 bases; J trimming: 0 bases; junction bases outside the gene matches: 7.

The chain is built from TRBV20-1 and TRBJ2-7, with 10 bases that match TRBD1. Germline values: CDR1 DFQATT, CDR2 SNEGSKA (reference sequence). Trimming at V came to 4 bases and at J to 4 bases, leaving 7 bases not matched to a gene. This CDR3 region has 14 residues. The CDR3 DNA reads as TGCAGTGCTACTCCTCCGGGACAGGGGTACGAGCAGTACTTC. This gives the protein CSATPPGQGYEQYF.

The gene calls are TRBV5-4 and TRBJ2-5; 7 bases match TRBD2. V shed 2 bases and J 11 bases; nucleotides not matched to a gene: 6. The CDR3 has 12 residues. Germline V gene sequence: CDR1 SGHNT, CDR2 YYREEE (reference sequence). The CDR3 region has the DNA TGTGCCAGCAGCTTTTTTGGGGGGGAGCAGTACTTC. Translated: CASSFFGGEQYF.

This clonotype has at least ten counts. The chain is built from TRBV19 and TRBJ1-2, with D possibly matching TRBD1 (6 bases). The CDR3 length is 18 residues. Germline V gene lookup returns CDR1 LNHDA and CDR2 SQIVND (reference sequence). V was pared by 5 bases and J by 3 bases, with 25 bases between. CDR3 DNA sequence: TGTGCCAGTAGTTCACCAGGGGTTCGCGTTGGTCTCGACTATGGCTACACCTTC. Protein product: CASSSPGVRVGLDYGYTF.

There are many counts of this clonotype. The V gene is TRBV20-1, the J gene TRBJ2-1; D possibly matches TRBD1 or TRBD2 (5 bases each). Germline CDR1 is DFQATT and CDR2 is SNEGSKA (reference sequence). Trimming shortened V by 3 bases and J by 4 bases, and 19 bases separated the two germline ends. The CDR3 spans 16 residues. CDR3 region: CSASRWGIVGYNEQFF. CDR3 in DNA: TGCAGTGCTAGTCGGTGGGGGATAGTGGGGTACAATGAGCAGTTCTTC.

V and J are TRBV7-2 and TRBJ2-7; D may correspond to TRBD1 or TRBD2 (6 bases each). CDR1 and CDR2 (germline): SGHTA, FQGNSA. The CDR3 runs 14 residues. Trimming removed 8 bases at V and 1 base at J, with 15 bases between. CDR3 residues: CASGKEGGSYEQYF. The CDR3 DNA is TGTGCCAGCGGCAAGGAGGGGGGATCCTACGAGCAGTACTTC.

V gene TRBV5-1 combines with J gene TRBJ1-2; D possibly corresponds to TRBD1 (6 bases). The CDR3 runs to 15 residues. V lost 4 bases and J 5 bases, leaving 18 bases between the germline ends. Per germline, CDR1 SGHRS and CDR2 YFSETQ. In DNA, the CDR3 is TGCGCCAGCAGCCACCCCTCGGGGGGCCTATATGGCTACACCTTC. This gives the protein CASSHPSGGLYGYTF.

The chain has TRBV30 and TRBJ1-1, with 7 bases that match TRBD1. CDR1 and CDR2 from the germline V gene are GTSNPN and SVGIG (reference sequence). The CDR3 has 13 residues. Trimming took 2 bases from V and 4 from J; bases not matched to a gene: 4. CDR3 amino acids: CAWSRGHGTEAFF. CDR3 in DNA: TGTGCCTGGAGTAGGGGGCATGGCACTGAAGCTTTCTTT.

This clonotype was seen many times. CDR3 loop: CASSPGTSGPRQYF. For the CDR3, the DNA is TGTGCCAGCAGTCCCGGGACTAGCGGACCCCGGCAGTACTTC. V usage is TRBV27 and J usage is TRBJ2-7; TRBD2 matches 11 bases. The CDR3 is made up of 14 amino acids. Germline V CDR1 and CDR2: MNHEY, SMNVEV (reference sequence). V lost 5 bases to trimming and J lost 9 bases; unmatched junction nucleotides: 9.

This chain links TRBV11-2 with TRBJ2-1; the D is unclear. CDR1 SGHAT and CDR2 FQNNGV come from the germline V gene. V shed 5 bases and J shed 5 bases, with 16 bases lying between them. The CDR3 extends over 15 amino acids. The CDR3 sequence: CASSTRQSPHNEQFF. The CDR3 coding sequence is TGTGCCAGCAGCACACGCCAAAGTCCCCACAATGAGCAGTTCTTC.

This rearrangement joins TRBV10-3 to TRBJ2-7, with 7 bases matching TRBD2. Germline trimming cut 0 bases from V and 4 bases from J; bases unmatched to any gene: 3. Germline V gene lookup returns CDR1 ENHRY and CDR2 SYGVKD. The CDR3 has 14 amino acids. The CDR3 loop reads CAISESTSVYEQYF. The DNA of the CDR3 is TGTGCCATCAGTGAGTCTACTAGCGTATACGAGCAGTACTTC.

The chain joins TRBV29-1 to TRBJ1-1, with unresolved D. Trimming stripped 0 bases from V and 8 bases from J, with 13 bases between. The CDR3 length is 13 residues. Germline V gives CDR1 SQVTM, CDR2 ANQGSEA. CDR3 in amino acids: CSVEEVRGPEAFF. For the CDR3, the DNA is TGCAGCGTTGAAGAAGTGAGAGGACCAGAAGCTTTCTTT.

This clonotype appeared many times. V and J are TRBV19 and TRBJ2-7; 8 nucleotides agree with TRBD1. The CDR3 has 12 residues. J lost 6 bases, V lost 6 bases, and 4 bases had no gene match. Germline V gene sequence: CDR1 LNHDA, CDR2 SQIVND (reference sequence). This chain's CDR3 is CASSHTGGEQYF. The CDR3 coding sequence is TGTGCCAGTAGCCACACAGGGGGCGAGCAGTACTTC.

This clonotype was observed a few times. The chain carries TRBV29-1 and TRBJ2-3; perhaps D is TRBD1 or TRBD2 (7 bases each). V gave up 5 bases and J gave up 3 bases, with 18 bases separating them. Germline CDR1 reads SQVTM; CDR2 reads ANQGSEA. The CDR3 has 15 amino acids. The CDR3 DNA follows: TGCAGCGTTCCCGGCCAGGGGGGGAGAACAGATACGCAGTATTTT. Protein sequence: CSVPGQGGRTDTQYF.

V gene TRBV9 combines with J gene TRBJ2-7; no reliable D call. Germline CDR1 SGDLS, CDR2 YYNGEE. Trimming removed 10 bases from V and 5 bases from J, with 16 bases in between. This CDR3 comprises 12 residues. CDR3 bases: TGTGCCTCCTCAAATGGGTTCCACGAGCAGTACTTC. This translates into CASSNGFHEQYF.

The chain joins TRBV10-3 to TRBJ2-3; 7 bases line up with TRBD2. The CDR3 extends over 13 amino acids. J gave up 4 bases and V 6 bases, and 4 bases lay outside the gene matches. Germline V gene lookup returns CDR1 ENHRY and CDR2 SYGVKD. The CDR3 DNA reads as TGTGCCATCAGCCAGCGGGACCCAGATACGCAGTATTTT. As protein: CAISQRDPDTQYF.

Ten or more counts support this clonotype. The J gene is TRBJ2-7, the V gene TRBV20-1; 13 bases map to TRBD2. Germline CDR1 reads DFQATT; CDR2 reads SNEGSKA (reference sequence). The J segment lost 5 bases and the V segment lost 3 bases, leaving 4 bases of the junction unmatched. CDR3 length: 14 amino acids. CDR3 sequence: CSASRTSGGHEQYF. CDR3 in DNA: TGCAGTGCTAGCCGGACTAGCGGGGGCCACGAGCAGTACTTC.

This clonotype has a count of ten or more. The V gene is TRBV5-1, the J gene TRBJ2-1, with 7 nucleotides matching TRBD2. The CDR3 is made up of 14 amino acids. The germline gives CDR1 SGHRS, CDR2 YFSETQ. The V gene end was trimmed by 2 bases and the J gene end by 3 bases; junction bases not matched to a gene: 2. The CDR3 sequence is CASSFRDYYNEQFF. CDR3 DNA sequence: TGCGCCAGCAGCTTCCGGGACTACTACAATGAGCAGTTCTTC.

This clonotype was seen at least ten times. This rearrangement joins TRBV20-1 to TRBJ2-1, with TRBD2 identical over 8 bases. Germline V CDR1 and CDR2: DFQATT, SNEGSKA (reference sequence). Trimming cost V 4 bases and J 7 bases; bases outside gene matches: 15. The CDR3 totals 16 residues. As DNA, the CDR3 is TGCAGTGCTACTCGGGAGGGCCAGGGAGTGTGGAATGAGCAGTTCTTC. Translating gives CSATREGQGVWNEQFF.

The chain links TRBV30 to TRBJ2-1; 9 nucleotides align to TRBD2. There are 15 residues in the CDR3. CDR1 and CDR2 from the germline V gene are GTSNPN and SVGIG (reference sequence). After removal of 1 base from V and 5 bases from J, the junction contained 6 bases not matched to a gene. The CDR3 is CAWSEKLAGDNEQFF. CDR3 bases: TGTGCCTGGAGTGAAAAACTAGCGGGTGACAATGAGCAGTTCTTC.

The chain carries TRBV2 and TRBJ1-2; 10 bases are a match to TRBD1. The CDR3 spans 14 residues. CDR1 is SNHLY, CDR2 FYNNEI, per germline. Losses at the gene ends were 5 bases for V and 4 bases for J; bases not matched to a gene: 4. The CDR3 nucleotides are TGTGCCAGCAGTTGGGACAGGGGAACCTATGGCTACACCTTC. Protein product: CASSWDRGTYGYTF.

This clonotype has ten or more counts. This chain joins TRBV20-1 and TRBJ1-2; D uncertain. CDR1 and CDR2 (germline): DFQATT, SNEGSKA (reference sequence). The CDR3 covers 13 residues. Trimming cost V 6 bases and J 4 bases, with 15 bases left between them. The CDR3 region has the DNA TGCAGTGCATCGGACCTTCGGGGCTATGGCTACACCTTC. Residues: CSASDLRGYGYTF.

This clonotype was seen just once. This chain uses TRBV11-2 with TRBJ1-6; the D gene is possibly TRBD1 (6 bases). Germline V gives CDR1 SGHAT, CDR2 FQNNGV. The CDR3 is made up of 16 amino acids. V was cut by 5 bases and J by 7 bases, with 18 bases left in between. The CDR3 DNA follows: TGTGCCAGCAGCCCGAGCCATAGGGGGACGAATTCACCCCTCCACTTT. As protein: CASSPSHRGTNSPLHF. The full variable domain, with the rest looked up from reference TRBV11-2 and TRBJ1-6, is EAGVAQSPRYKIIEKRQSVAFWCNPISGHATLYWYQQILGQGPKLLIQFQNNGVVDDSQLPKDRFSAERLKGVDSTLKIQPAKLEDSAVYLCASSPSHRGTNSPLHFGNGTRLTVT.

This clonotype was found many times. The gene calls are TRBV19 and TRBJ2-5, with 8 positions matching TRBD1. The CDR3 is 15 residues long. V trimming: 5 bases; J trimming: 2 bases; junction bases outside the gene matches: 7. Germline values: CDR1 LNHDA, CDR2 SQIVND (reference sequence). CDR3 region: CASSPNTGGQETQYF. For the CDR3, the DNA is TGTGCCAGTAGTCCCAACACAGGGGGTCAAGAGACCCAGTACTTC.

The chain has TRBV11-1 and TRBJ2-5; D may match TRBD1 or TRBD2 (6 bases each). CDR3 length: 17 residues. CDR1 SGHAT and CDR2 FQDESV come from the germline V gene (reference sequence). V was cut by 3 bases and J by 4 bases, with 21 bases left in between. CDR3 bases: TGTGCCAGCAGCTTCCGGAGGGGGACGGGAAGGGGAGAGACCCAGTACTTC. Translating gives CASSFRRGTGRGETQYF.

This clonotype was counted at least ten times. The rearrangement joins TRBV5-4 to TRBJ2-1; 7 nucleotides match TRBD2. V dropped 5 bases and J dropped 0; count of bases not matched to a gene: 5. Germline-derived CDR1 and CDR2 are SGHNT and YYREEE (reference sequence). The CDR3 runs to 15 residues. CDR3 bases: TGTGCCAGCAGGTTTGGCGGGGGCTCCTACAATGAGCAGTTCTTC. It yields the protein CASRFGGGSYNEQFF.

This chain connects TRBV6-1 to TRBJ2-3; the match to TRBD2 covers 12 bases. The ends lost 5 bases at V and 4 bases at J; junction bases unmatched: 7. The CDR3 loop spans 16 amino acids. The germline gives CDR1 MNHNS, CDR2 SASEGT. The CDR3 loop reads CASSPLSSGGADTQYF. CDR3 nucleotides: TGTGCCAGCAGTCCACTATCTAGCGGGGGGGCAGATACGCAGTATTTT.